This T cell receptor beta chain was sequenced in a study of blood T cell repertoires in COVID-19. Study-level background: Specimens from acute and convalescent COVID-19 originated in the United States, Italy and Spain. In each case, the material was cDNA or gDNA derived from T cells, B-cell-depleted T cells, or PBMCs.

Trimming cost V 6 bases and J 8 bases, with 16 bases left between them. Germline-derived CDR1 and CDR2 are SGHTA and FQGNSA. This CDR3 spans 13 amino acids. The table came from immunoSEQ multiplex PCR; TCRdb's copy has only in-frame clones and leaves some out. The sample shows 200,000 to 250,000 clones, 80% to 90% of them seen only once. Participants were aged roughly 18 to 90 years, lived in around 25 US areas, and enrolled virtually. The material sequenced was PBMCs or T cells enriched from blood (not recorded which). The source of this sequence is a woman between 50 and 59 years old in a cohort exposed to, infected with or recovered from COVID-19 (not recorded which). The chain recombines TRBV7-2 with TRBJ1-2, with no clear D. The CDR3 reads CASSMGGSEGYTF. CDR3 DNA: TGTGCCAGCAGTATGGGAGGATCGGAGGGCTACACCTTC.